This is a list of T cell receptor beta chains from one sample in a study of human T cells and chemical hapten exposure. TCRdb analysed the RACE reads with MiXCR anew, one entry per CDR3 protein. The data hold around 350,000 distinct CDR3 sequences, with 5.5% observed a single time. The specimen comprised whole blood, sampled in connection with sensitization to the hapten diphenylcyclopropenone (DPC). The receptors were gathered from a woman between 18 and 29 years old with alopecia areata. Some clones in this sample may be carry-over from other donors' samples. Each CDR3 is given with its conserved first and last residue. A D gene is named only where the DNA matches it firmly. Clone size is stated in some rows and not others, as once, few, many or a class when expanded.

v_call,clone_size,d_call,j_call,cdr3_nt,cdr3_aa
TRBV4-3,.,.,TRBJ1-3,TGCGCCAGCAGCCAAGCGGCAGCCGACTCTGGAAACACCATATATTTT,CASSQAAADSGNTIYF
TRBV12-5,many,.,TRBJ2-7,TGTGCTAGTGGTGACGGGGGCGAGCAGTACTTC,CASGDGGEQYF
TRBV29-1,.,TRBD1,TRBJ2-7,TGCAGCGTCCGGGACAGGGGATGGGACGAGCAGTACTTC,CSVRDRGWDEQYF
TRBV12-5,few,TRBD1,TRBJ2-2,TGTGCTAGTGGCGTAGGTCACAGGGGGCCCGCGGGCACCGGGGAGCTGTTTTTT,CASGVGHRGPAGTGELFF
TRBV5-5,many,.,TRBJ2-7,TGTGCCAGCAGCTGGGCGGGACGGGGATTCTACGAGCAGTACTTC,CASSWAGRGFYEQYF
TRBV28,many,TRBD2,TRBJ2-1,TGTGCCAGCAGTTACCCTCCTGGGACTAGCGGGGTTAGGGTCTCCTACAATGAGCAGTTCTTC,CASSYPPGTSGVRVSYNEQFF
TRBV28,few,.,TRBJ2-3,TGTGCCAGCAATCTTATACAGGGCAGCACAGATACGCAGTATTTT,CASNLIQGSTDTQYF
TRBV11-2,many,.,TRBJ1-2,TGTGCCAGCAGCTTAGGGGAGAACTATGGCTACACCTTC,CASSLGENYGYTF
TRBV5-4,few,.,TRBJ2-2,TGTGCCAGCAGCTCCCTCGGCCCCGGCACATACACCGGGGAGCTGTTTTTT,CASSSLGPGTYTGELFF
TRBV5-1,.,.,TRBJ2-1,TGCGCCAGCAGCTTGGGGGACTTCGAGCAGTTCTTC,CASSLGDFEQFF
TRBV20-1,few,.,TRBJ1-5,TGCAGTGGCTCCACAGGTCCGGGGGAGCCCCAGCATTTT,CSGSTGPGEPQHF
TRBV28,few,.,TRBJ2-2,TGTGCCAGCAGTTTAATCTTTTCAGGGGAGGGGACCGGGGAGCTGTTTTTT,CASSLIFSGEGTGELFF
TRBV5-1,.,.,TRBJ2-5,TGCGCCAGCAGCTTGGCCGGGGACGAGACCCAGTACTTC,CASSLAGDETQYF
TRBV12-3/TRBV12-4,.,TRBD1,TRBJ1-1,TGTGCCAGCAGTCTCCGGGACAGGGTGAACACTGAAGCTTTCTTT,CASSLRDRVNTEAFF
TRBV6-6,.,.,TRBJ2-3,TGTGCCACCTCTGCGGATACGCAGTATTTT,CATSADTQYF
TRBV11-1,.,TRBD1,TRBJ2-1,TGTGCCAGCAGCTATACAGGGGCCAGGATCTTC,CASSYTGARIF
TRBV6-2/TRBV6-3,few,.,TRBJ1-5,TGTGCCAGCACCGACGGTCAGCGGGACGGCTATAGCAATCAGCCCCAGCATTTT,CASTDGQRDGYSNQPQHF
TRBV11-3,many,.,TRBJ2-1,TGTGCCAGCAGCTTAGACCGATACAATGAGCAGTTCTTC,CASSLDRYNEQFF
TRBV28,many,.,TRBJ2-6,TGTGCCAGCAGGCCACGTTCTGGGGCCAACGTCCTGACTTTC,CASRPRSGANVLTF
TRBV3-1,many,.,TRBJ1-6,TGTGCCAGCAGCCAATACGGCGGGGGGGCTAATTCACCCCTCCACTTT,CASSQYGGGANSPLHF
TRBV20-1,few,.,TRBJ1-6,TGCAGTGCTAGCCGACAAATAGGGTTTGGCGCACCCCTCCACTTT,CSASRQIGFGAPLHF
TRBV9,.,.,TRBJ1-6,TGTGCCAGCAGCGTAACGCCAGCTAATTCACCCCTCCACTTT,CASSVTPANSPLHF
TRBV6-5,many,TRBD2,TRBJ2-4,TGTGCCAGCAGTTTCAGCGGGGGGGCGGCCAAAAACATTCAGTACTTC,CASSFSGGAAKNIQYF
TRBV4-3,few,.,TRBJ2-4,TGCGCCAGCAGCCAAGACGGACAGCCCGGAAACATTCAGTACTTC,CASSQDGQPGNIQYF
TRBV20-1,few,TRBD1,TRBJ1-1,TGCAGTGCTAGAGTCGGGACAGGCAGACAGGCAGCTTTCTTT,CSARVGTGRQAAFF
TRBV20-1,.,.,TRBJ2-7,TGCAGTGCTAGAGATTTAAGGGGCAGGGTTTACGAGCAGTACTTC,CSARDLRGRVYEQYF
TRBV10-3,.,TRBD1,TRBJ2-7,TGTGCCATCAGTGAGTCGGGACAGGGCTCTCTTGAGCAGTACTTC,CAISESGQGSLEQYF
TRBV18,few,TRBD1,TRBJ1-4,TGTGCCAGCTCACCACGGTGGACAGGGGGAGAAAAACTGTTTTTT,CASSPRWTGGEKLFF
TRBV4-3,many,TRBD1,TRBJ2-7,TGCGCCAGCACCGCCGACAGGGGTGCCTACGAGCAGTACTTC,CASTADRGAYEQYF
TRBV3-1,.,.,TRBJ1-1,TGTGCCAGCAAGCGGGGGAACACTGAAGCTTTCTTT,CASKRGNTEAFF
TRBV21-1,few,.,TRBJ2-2,TGTGCCAGCAGCAAACCCGAGACTAGCGGCACCGGGGAGCTGTTTTTT,CASSKPETSGTGELFF
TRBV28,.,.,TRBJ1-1,TGTGCCAGCAGTTTATGGGGGATACAAGGGCGCGTGAACACTGAAGCTTTCTTT,CASSLWGIQGRVNTEAFF
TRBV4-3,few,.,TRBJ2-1,TGCGCCAGCAGCCAAGATGAGGGCAGTTACAATGAGCAGTTCTTC,CASSQDEGSYNEQFF
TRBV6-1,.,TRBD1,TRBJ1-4,TGTGCCAGCAGTGGCCGACAGGGACATGAAAAACTGTTTTTT,CASSGRQGHEKLFF
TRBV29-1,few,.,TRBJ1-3,TGCAGCGTTGTTTATCGTGGAAACACCATATATTTT,CSVVYRGNTIYF
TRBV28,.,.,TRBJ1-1,TGTGCCAGCAGTCCCTTCATACAGGGAGAGGGCACTGAAGCTTTCTTT,CASSPFIQGEGTEAFF
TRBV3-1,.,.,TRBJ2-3,TGTGCCAGCCAGGACCAGATCACAGATACGCAGTATTTT,CASQDQITDTQYF
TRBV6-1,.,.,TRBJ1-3,TGTGCCAGCAGTGAGATCGGACGGGGAAACACCATATATTTT,CASSEIGRGNTIYF
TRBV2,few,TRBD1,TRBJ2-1,TGTGCCAGCACCATCGACAGGGGTAACTACAATGAGCAGTTCTTC,CASTIDRGNYNEQFF
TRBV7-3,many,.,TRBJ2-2,TGTGCCAGCAGCTTACCCACAGGGCAGGGTACCGGGGAGCTGTTTTTT,CASSLPTGQGTGELFF
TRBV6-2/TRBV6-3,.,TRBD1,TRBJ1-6,TGTGCCAGCAGCCAGGACAGGGGATCGAATAATTCACCCCTCCACTTT,CASSQDRGSNNSPLHF
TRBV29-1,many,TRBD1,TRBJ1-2,TGCAGCGTCGAACCGGGACAGGGAGTGGACGGCTACACCTTC,CSVEPGQGVDGYTF
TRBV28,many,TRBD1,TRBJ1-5,TGTGCCAGCAGTCTGGGGACAGGGGGGATTCAGCCCCAGCATTTT,CASSLGTGGIQPQHF
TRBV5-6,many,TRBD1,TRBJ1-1,TGTGCCAGCAGTTACGACAGGGGGATAAGGTCGAACACTGAAGCTTTCTTT,CASSYDRGIRSNTEAFF
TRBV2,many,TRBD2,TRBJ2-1,TGTGCCAGCAGTTTAGCGGGGTTCAGCTCCTACAATGAGCAGTTCTTC,CASSLAGFSSYNEQFF
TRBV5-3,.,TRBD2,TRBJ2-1,TGTGCCAGAAGCGCTAAACTAGCGTCCCCCTACAATGAGCAGTTCTTC,CARSAKLASPYNEQFF
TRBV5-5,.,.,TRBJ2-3,TGTGCCAGCAGCTTGGCCGGCGGTAGCAGCGATACGCAGTATTTT,CASSLAGGSSDTQYF
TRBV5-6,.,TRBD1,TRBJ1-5,TGTGCCAGCAGCTTGAAAAGCCGGGACAGTAGCAATCAGCCCCAGCATTTT,CASSLKSRDSSNQPQHF
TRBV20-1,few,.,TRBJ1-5,TGCAGTGCTAGTCCTAGGGGCGATCAGCCCCAGCATTTT,CSASPRGDQPQHF
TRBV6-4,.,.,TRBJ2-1,TGTGCCAGCAGGGGCCTGATTTCCTACAATGAGCAGTTCTTC,CASRGLISYNEQFF
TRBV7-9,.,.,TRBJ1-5,TGTGCCAGCAGCCCCACCCTGAAAGAGGGGCTTAATCAGCCCCAGCATTTT,CASSPTLKEGLNQPQHF
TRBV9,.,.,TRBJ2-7,TGTGCCAGCAGCCCTAGATTTCCCTCGGGCTACGAGCAGTACTTC,CASSPRFPSGYEQYF
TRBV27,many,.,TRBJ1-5,TGTGCCAGCTCTGGACAGTACTTTGGGTCCAGGCAGCCCCAGCATTTT,CASSGQYFGSRQPQHF
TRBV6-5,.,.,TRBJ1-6,TGTGCCAGCAGTTACGACACTACGGGAAATTCACCCCTCCACTTT,CASSYDTTGNSPLHF